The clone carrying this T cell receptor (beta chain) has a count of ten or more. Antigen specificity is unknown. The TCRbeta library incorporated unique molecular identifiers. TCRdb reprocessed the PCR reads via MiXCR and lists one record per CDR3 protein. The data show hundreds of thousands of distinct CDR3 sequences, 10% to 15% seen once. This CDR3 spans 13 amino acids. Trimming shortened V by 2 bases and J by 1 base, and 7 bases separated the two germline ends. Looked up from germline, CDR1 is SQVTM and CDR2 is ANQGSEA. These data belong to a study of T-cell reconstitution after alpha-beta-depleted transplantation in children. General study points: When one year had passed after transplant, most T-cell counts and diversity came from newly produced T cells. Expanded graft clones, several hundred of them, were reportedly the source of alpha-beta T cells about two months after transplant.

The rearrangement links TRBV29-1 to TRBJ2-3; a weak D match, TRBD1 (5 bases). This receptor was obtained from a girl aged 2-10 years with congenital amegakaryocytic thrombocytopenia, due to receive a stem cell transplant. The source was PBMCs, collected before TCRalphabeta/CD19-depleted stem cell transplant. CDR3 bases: TGCAGCGTTGAATTAGGGGGCACAGATACGCAGTATTTT. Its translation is CSVELGGTDTQYF.